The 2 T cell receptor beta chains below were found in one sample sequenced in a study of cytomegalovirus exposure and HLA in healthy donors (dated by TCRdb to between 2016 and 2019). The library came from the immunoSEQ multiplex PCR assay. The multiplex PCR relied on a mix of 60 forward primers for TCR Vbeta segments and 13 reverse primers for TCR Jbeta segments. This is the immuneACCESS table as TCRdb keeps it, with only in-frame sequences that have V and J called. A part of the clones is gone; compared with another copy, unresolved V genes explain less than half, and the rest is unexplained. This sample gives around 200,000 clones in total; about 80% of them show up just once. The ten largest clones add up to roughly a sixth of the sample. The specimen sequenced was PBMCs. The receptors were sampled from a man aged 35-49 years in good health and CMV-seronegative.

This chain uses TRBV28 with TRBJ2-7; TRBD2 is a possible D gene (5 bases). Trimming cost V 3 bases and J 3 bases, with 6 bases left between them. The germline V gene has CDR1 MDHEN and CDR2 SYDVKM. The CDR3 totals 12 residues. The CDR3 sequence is CASSFGSYEQYF. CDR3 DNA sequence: TGTGCCAGCAGTTTTGGGAGCTACGAGCAGTACTTC.

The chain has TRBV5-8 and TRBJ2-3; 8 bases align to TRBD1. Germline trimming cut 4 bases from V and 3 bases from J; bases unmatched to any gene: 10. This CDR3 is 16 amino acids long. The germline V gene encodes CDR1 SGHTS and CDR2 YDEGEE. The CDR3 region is CASSRTGRLRTDTQYF. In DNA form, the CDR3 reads TGTGCCAGCAGCCGGACAGGGAGGTTAAGAACAGATACGCAGTATTTT.